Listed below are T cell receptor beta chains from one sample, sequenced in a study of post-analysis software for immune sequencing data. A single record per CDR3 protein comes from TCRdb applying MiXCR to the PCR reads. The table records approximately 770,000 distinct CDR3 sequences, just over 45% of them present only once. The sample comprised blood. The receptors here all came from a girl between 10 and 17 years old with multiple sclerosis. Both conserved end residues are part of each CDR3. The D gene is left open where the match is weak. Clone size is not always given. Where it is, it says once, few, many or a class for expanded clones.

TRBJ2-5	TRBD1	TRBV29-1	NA	CSVGVGTGGIFGKETQYF	TGCAGCGTTGGAGTTGGGACAGGGGGCATCTTTGGGAAAGAGACCCAGTACTTC
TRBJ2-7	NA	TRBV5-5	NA	CASSPGTQFFYEQYF	TGTGCCAGCAGCCCCGGGACACAATTTTTCTACGAGCAGTACTTC
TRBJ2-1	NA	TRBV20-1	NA	CSARDQTEQFF	TGCAGTGCTAGAGACCAAACTGAGCAGTTCTTC
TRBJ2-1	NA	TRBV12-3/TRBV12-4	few	CASSLVSTGEQFF	TGTGCCAGCAGTTTAGTCTCCACCGGTGAGCAGTTCTTC
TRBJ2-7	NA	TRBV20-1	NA	CSAGESNSEQYF	TGCAGTGCTGGGGAGTCGAACTCCGAGCAGTACTTC
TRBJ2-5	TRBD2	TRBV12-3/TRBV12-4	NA	CASSLQLAGLETQYF	TGTGCCAGCAGTTTACAGCTAGCGGGGTTAGAGACCCAGTACTTC
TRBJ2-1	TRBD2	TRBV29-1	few	CSVNWAGEGYNEQFF	TGCAGCGTTAATTGGGCGGGGGAGGGCTACAATGAGCAGTTCTTC
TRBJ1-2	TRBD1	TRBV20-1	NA	CSAPGTGARTNYGYTF	TGCAGTGCCCCGGGGACAGGGGCTAGAACTAACTATGGCTACACCTTC
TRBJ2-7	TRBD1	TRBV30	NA	CAWSFRQGYPYEQYF	TGTGCCTGGAGCTTCCGACAGGGCTACCCCTACGAGCAGTACTTC
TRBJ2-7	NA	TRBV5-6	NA	CASSLRRNSYEQYF	TGTGCCAGCAGCTTAAGACGGAACTCCTACGAGCAGTACTTC
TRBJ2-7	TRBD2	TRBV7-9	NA	CASSTRLAGLYEQYF	TGTGCCAGCAGCACCCGACTAGCGGGGCTCTACGAGCAGTACTTC
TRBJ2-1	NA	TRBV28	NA	CASSLIREQFF	TGTGCCAGCAGTTTAATCCGTGAGCAGTTCTTC
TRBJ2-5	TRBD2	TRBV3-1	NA	CASSPFKLAGVDDEQYF	TGTGCCAGCAGCCCATTCAAACTAGCGGGAGTCGACGATGAGCAGTACTTC
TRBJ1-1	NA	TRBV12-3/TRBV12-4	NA	CASSPLAPINTEAFF	TGTGCCAGCAGTCCCCTGGCCCCTATCAACACTGAAGCTTTCTTT
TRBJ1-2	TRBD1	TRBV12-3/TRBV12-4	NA	CASSLGQINYGYTF	TGTGCCAGCAGTTTGGGACAGATTAACTATGGCTACACCTTC
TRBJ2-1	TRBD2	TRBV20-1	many	CSAPGVLAGDEQFF	TGCAGTGCCCCAGGTGTACTAGCGGGAGATGAGCAGTTCTTC
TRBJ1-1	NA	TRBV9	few	CASSPRSGWVGTEAFF	TGTGCCAGCAGCCCACGTTCGGGGTGGGTAGGCACTGAAGCTTTCTTT
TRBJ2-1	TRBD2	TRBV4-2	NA	CASSHRLAAYNEQFF	TGTGCCAGCAGCCACAGACTAGCGGCCTACAATGAGCAGTTCTTC
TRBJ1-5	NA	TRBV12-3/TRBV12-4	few	CASSLSSVSSNQPQHF	TGTGCCAGCAGTTTATCCTCAGTCAGTAGCAATCAGCCCCAGCATTTT
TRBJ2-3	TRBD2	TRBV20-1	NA	CSALSGAGTDTQYF	TGCAGTGCCCTTAGCGGGGCTGGCACAGATACGCAGTATTTT
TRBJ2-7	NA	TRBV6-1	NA	CASSRAAGETFEQYF	TGTGCCAGCAGTCGGGCCGCAGGGGAAACTTTCGAGCAGTACTTC
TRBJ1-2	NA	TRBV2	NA	CASTPGLNYGYTF	TGTGCCAGCACCCCTGGACTTAACTATGGCTACACCTTC
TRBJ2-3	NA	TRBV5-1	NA	CASSLAGRSTQYF	TGCGCCAGCAGCTTGGCCGGCCGGAGTACGCAGTATTTT
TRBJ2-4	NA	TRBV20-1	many	CSAKNFRTGDIQYF	TGCAGTGCTAAGAACTTCCGAACGGGGGACATTCAGTACTTC
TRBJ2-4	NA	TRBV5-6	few	CASRGAKNIQYF	TGTGCCAGCAGGGGGGCCAAAAACATTCAGTACTTC
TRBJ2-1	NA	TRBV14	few	CASSRFSGADEQFF	TGTGCCAGCAGCCGGTTCTCGGGAGCGGATGAGCAGTTCTTC
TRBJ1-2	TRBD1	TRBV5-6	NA	CASSKDRGNYGYTF	TGTGCCAGCAGCAAGGACAGGGGGAACTATGGCTACACCTTC
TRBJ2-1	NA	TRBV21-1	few	CASSKDRRKPTYNEQFF	TGTGCCAGCAGCAAAGATAGGAGGAAGCCGACATACAATGAGCAGTTCTTC
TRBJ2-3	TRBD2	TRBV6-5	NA	CASRTGLAGDTQYF	TGTGCCAGCAGAACGGGACTAGCGGGAGATACGCAGTATTTT
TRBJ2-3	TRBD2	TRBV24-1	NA	CATSETSGGTDTQYF	TGTGCCACCAGTGAAACTAGCGGGGGCACAGATACGCAGTATTTT
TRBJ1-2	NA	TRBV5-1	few	CASSYGDKVSGYTF	TGCGCCAGCAGCTACGGTGACAAAGTGAGCGGCTACACCTTC
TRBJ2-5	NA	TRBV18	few	CASSPAGEQETQYF	TGTGCCAGCTCCCCGGCCGGGGAACAAGAGACCCAGTACTTC
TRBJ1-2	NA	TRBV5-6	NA	CASSFEGANLYYGYTF	TGTGCCAGCAGCTTCGAAGGGGCGAATCTTTACTATGGCTACACCTTC
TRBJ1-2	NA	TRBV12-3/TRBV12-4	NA	CASSLSLATF	TGTGCCAGCAGTTTATCCCTTGCCACCTTC
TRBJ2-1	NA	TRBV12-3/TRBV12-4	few	CASSSIDEQFF	TGTGCCAGCAGTTCAATAGATGAGCAGTTCTTC
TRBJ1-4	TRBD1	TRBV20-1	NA	CSARRPGTGSEKLFF	TGCAGTGCTAGACGCCCTGGGACAGGGAGTGAAAAACTGTTTTTT
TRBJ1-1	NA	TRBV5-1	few	CASSRTNTEAFF	TGCGCCAGCAGCCGGACGAACACTGAAGCTTTCTTT
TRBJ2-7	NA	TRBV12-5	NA	CASGSPSGVYEQYF	TGTGCTAGTGGTTCCCCCAGCGGAGTCTACGAGCAGTACTTC
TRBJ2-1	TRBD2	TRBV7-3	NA	CASSSPGLRNEQFF	TGTGCCAGCAGCTCCCCGGGACTACGGAATGAGCAGTTCTTC
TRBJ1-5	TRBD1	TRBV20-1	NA	CSVTTGITGDQPQHF	TGCAGTGTCACCACCGGGATTACAGGGGATCAGCCCCAGCATTTT
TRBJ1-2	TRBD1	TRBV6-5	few	CASNIGTEKDGYTF	TGTGCCAGCAATATTGGGACAGAGAAGGATGGCTACACCTTC
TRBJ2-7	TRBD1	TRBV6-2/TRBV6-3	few	CASSYSGQGAYEQYF	TGTGCCAGCAGTTACTCCGGACAGGGGGCCTACGAGCAGTACTTC
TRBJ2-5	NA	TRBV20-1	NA	CSAEGFQETQYF	TGCAGTGCTGAGGGATTCCAAGAGACCCAGTACTTC
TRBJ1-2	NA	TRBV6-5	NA	CASSYGYGQRYGYTF	TGTGCCAGCAGTTATGGGTACGGACAACGGTATGGCTACACCTTC
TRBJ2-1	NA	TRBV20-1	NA	CSVRPGSGDYNEQFF	TGCAGTGTACGCCCCGGGAGCGGAGACTACAATGAGCAGTTCTTC
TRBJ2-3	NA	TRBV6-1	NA	CATVDSAGTDTQYF	TGTGCCACCGTGGACAGTGCGGGCACAGATACGCAGTATTTT
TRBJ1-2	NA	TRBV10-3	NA	CAISESAAVLPGGYTF	TGTGCCATCAGTGAGTCGGCGGCAGTGCTGCCGGGAGGCTACACCTTC
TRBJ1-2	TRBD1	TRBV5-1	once	CASSDRGLEDYGYTF	TGCGCCAGCAGTGACAGGGGGCTAGAAGACTATGGCTACACCTTC
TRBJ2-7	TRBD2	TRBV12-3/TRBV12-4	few	CASSYTSGSYEQYF	TGTGCCAGCAGTTATACTAGCGGATCCTACGAGCAGTACTTC
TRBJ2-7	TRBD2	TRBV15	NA	CATSRDLGSGNLQLSYEQYF	TGTGCCACCAGCAGAGATCTCGGTAGCGGGAACCTTCAACTCTCCTACGAGCAGTACTTC
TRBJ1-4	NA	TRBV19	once	CASSIIAASEKLFF	TGTGCCAGTAGTATCATTGCGGCTAGCGAAAAACTGTTTTTT
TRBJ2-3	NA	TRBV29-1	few	CSVDEGPDTQYF	TGCAGCGTTGATGAGGGGCCCGATACGCAGTATTTT
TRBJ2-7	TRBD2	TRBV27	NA	CASSGLRLAGGPGVEQYF	TGTGCCAGCAGCGGTCTCAGACTAGCGGGAGGGCCGGGCGTCGAGCAGTACTTC
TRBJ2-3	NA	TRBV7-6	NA	CASSLAALGTDTQYF	TGTGCCAGCAGCTTAGCAGCCTTGGGCACAGATACGCAGTATTTT
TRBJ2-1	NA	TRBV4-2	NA	CASSQGQGVNEQFF	TGTGCCAGCAGCCAAGGCCAGGGCGTAAATGAGCAGTTCTTC